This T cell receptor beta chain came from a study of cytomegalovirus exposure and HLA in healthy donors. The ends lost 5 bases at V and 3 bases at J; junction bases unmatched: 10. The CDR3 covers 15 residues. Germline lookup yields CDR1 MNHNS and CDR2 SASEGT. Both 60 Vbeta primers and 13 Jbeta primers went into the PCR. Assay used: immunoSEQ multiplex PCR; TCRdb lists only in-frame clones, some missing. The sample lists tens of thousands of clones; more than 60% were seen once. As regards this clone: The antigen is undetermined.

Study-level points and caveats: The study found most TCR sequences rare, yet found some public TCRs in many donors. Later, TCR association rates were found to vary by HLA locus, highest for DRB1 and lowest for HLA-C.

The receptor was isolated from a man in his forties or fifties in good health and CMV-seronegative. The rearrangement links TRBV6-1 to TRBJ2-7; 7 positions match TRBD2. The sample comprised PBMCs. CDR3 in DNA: TGTGCCAGCAGTCCCCAGGGAGGGGTGGTCTACGAGCAGTACTTC. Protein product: CASSPQGGVVYEQYF.